Presented here are 6 T cell receptor beta chains from one specimen sequenced in a study of graft-versus-host responses after intestinal transplantation. The protocol was immunoSEQ multiplex PCR, while the TCRdb copy is restricted to in-frame clones and leaves out a portion. Of about 15,000 clones listed, roughly 35% are singletons. Material: alloreactive CD4+ T cells from a mixed lymphocyte reaction culture, obtained before intestinal transplant. Subset noted: CFSE-low proliferating T cells sorted from approximately 6-day pre-transplant mixed lymphocyte reaction (GvH or HvG direction). Source of these receptors: a human patient who received an intestinal transplant.

This clone turned up a few times. The chain combines TRBV5-1 with TRBJ2-5, with D uncertain. V lost 4 bases and J lost 5, with 12 bases in between. CDR1 is SGHRS and CDR2 is YFSETQ in the germline V gene. The CDR3 spans 13 residues. CDR3 nucleotide sequence: TGCGCCAGCAGCGCCACGCCGGCCGAGACCCAGTACTTC. Translating gives CASSATPAETQYF. The full variable domain, completed using reference TRBV5-1 and TRBJ2-5, is KAGVTQTPRYLIKTRGQQVTLSCSPISGHRSVSWYQQTPGQGLQFLFEYFSETQRNKGNFPGRFSGRQFSNSRSEMNVSTLELGDSALYLCASSATPAETQYFGPGTRLLVL.

Comments on this clone: One end of the junction is discordant with germline, which a read error may explain. This same CDR3 is encoded by further DNA sequences in the sample. The rearrangement uses TRBV18 and TRBJ1-6, with D uncertain. Germline-derived CDR1 and CDR2 are KGHSH and LQKENI. CDR3 length: 13 residues. The DNA of the CDR3 is TGCGCCAGCTCACCGGCCCCCGATTCACCCCTCCACTTT. This gives the protein CASSPAPDSPLHF.

The CDR3 reads CASSPQGSSYNEQFF. DNA of the CDR3: TGTGCCAGCAGCCCACAGGGGAGCTCCTACAATGAGCAGTTCTTC. The chain joins TRBV9 to TRBJ2-1; 7 bases match TRBD1. The CDR3 is made up of 15 amino acids. With 4 bases clipped from V and 0 bases from J, the junction kept 4 bases outside the gene matches. Germline V CDR1 and CDR2: SGDLS, YYNGEE.

The chain recombines TRBV11-2 with TRBJ1-1; TRBD1 aligns across 7 bases. Germline loops: CDR1 SGHAT, CDR2 FQNNGV. CDR3 length: 15 residues. Trimming at V came to 1 base and at J to 1 base, leaving 3 bases not matched to a gene. CDR3 DNA: TGTGCCAGCAGCTTAGTGGGACAGACGAACACTGAAGCTTTCTTT. Protein sequence: CASSLVGQTNTEAFF.

By share, this clone ranks as medium-sized. The rearrangement uses TRBV2 and TRBJ2-1; D may be TRBD2 (6 bases). Germline V gene data show CDR1 as SNHLY and CDR2 as FYNNEI. This CDR3 spans 12 amino acids. Trimming took 1 base from V and 10 from J, leaving 8 bases between them. DNA of the CDR3: TGTGCCAGCAGTGAAGGGGGGAGGGAGCAGTTCTTC. Its protein is CASSEGGREQFF.

V is TRBV11-2 and J is TRBJ2-5; TRBD2 might be the D (5 bases). CDR1 and CDR2 from the germline V gene are SGHAT and FQNNGV. V lost 3 bases and J 2 bases, leaving 7 bases between the germline ends. The CDR3 extends over 13 amino acids. The CDR3 DNA reads as TGTGCCAGCAGCTTTAGCGTTCAAGAGACCCAGTACTTC. Residues: CASSFSVQETQYF.